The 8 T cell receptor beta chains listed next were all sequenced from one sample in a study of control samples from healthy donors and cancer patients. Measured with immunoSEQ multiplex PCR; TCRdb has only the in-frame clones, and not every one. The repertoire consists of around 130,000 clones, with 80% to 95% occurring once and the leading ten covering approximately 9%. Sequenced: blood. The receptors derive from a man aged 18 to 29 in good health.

The CDR3 nucleotides read TGTGCCAGTAAGAGTTTAGGGGACAGGGGGCGAGGTGAGCAGTTCTTC. This translates into CASKSLGDRGRGEQFF. The chain employs TRBV19 and TRBJ2-1; 12 bases line up with TRBD1. Looked up from germline, CDR1 is LNHDA and CDR2 is SQIVND (reference sequence). V shed 7 bases, J shed 9 bases, and the junction held 13 bases outside the gene matches. The CDR3 has 16 amino acids.

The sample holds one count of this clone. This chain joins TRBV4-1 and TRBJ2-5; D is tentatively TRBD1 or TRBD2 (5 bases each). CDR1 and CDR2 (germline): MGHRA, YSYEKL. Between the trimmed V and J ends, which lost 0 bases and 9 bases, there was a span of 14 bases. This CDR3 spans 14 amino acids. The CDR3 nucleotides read TGCGCCAGCAGCCAAGAGAGGGGAAGATGGGCCCAGTACTTC. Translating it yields CASSQERGRWAQYF.

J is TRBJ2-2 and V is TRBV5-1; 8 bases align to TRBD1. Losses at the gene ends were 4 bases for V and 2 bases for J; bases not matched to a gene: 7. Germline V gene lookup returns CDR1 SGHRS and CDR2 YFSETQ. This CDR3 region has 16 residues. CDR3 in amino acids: CASSPQGADNTGELFF. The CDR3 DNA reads TGCGCCAGCAGCCCCCAGGGGGCCGATAACACCGGGGAGCTGTTTTTT.

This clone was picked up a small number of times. The DNA for the CDR3 is TGTGCCAGCATTGTGGGAAATAGCAATCAGCCCCAGCATTTT. Translating it yields CASIVGNSNQPQHF. The rearrangement links TRBV6-5 to TRBJ1-5; D unclear. The CDR3 runs 14 residues. Trimming took 7 bases from V and 0 from J, leaving 10 bases between them. Germline V gene data show CDR1 as MNHEY and CDR2 as SVGAGI.

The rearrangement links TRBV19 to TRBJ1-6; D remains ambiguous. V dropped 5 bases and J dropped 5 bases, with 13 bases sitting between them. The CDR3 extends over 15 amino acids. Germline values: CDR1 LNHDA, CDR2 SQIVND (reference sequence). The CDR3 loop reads CASSSIRSDNSPLHF. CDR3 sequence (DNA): TGTGCCAGTAGTTCAATCAGGAGCGATAATTCACCCCTCCACTTT.

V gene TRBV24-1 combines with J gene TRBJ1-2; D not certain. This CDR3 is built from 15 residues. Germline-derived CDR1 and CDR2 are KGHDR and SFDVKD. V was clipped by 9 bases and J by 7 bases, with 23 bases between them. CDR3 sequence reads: CATQVGRKFLRGYTF. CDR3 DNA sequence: TGTGCCACCCAGGTAGGTCGCAAATTCCTCCGTGGCTACACCTTC.

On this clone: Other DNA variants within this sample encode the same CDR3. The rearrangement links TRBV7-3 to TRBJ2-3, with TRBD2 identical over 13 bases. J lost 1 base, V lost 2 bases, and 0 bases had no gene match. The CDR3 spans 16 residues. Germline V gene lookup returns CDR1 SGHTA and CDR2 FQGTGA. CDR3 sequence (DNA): TGTGCCAGCAGCTTAGGGACTAGCGGGGGCACAGATACGCAGTATTTT. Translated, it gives CASSLGTSGGTDTQYF.

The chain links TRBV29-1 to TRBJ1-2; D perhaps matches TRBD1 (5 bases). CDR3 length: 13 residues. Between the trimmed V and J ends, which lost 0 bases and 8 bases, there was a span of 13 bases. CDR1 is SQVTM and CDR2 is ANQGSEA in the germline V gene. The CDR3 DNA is TGCAGCGTTGAAGATCGCCCAGGGTTAGGCTACACCTTC. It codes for CSVEDRPGLGYTF.